One and the same sample provided the 16 T cell receptor beta chains below, sequenced in a study of chemoradiotherapy in HPV16-positive cancers. The data were produced by immunoSEQ multiplex PCR, yet TCRdb's version contains in-frame clones alone and is incomplete. The sample records approximately 58,000 clones, roughly nine tenths being singletons. Source: blood, taken from a patient who underwent chemoradiotherapy. The receptors come from a human donor with HPV-associated anogenital cancer.

This chain connects TRBV5-1 to TRBJ1-3, with no clear D. CDR3 size: 13 residues. Trimming removed 6 bases at V and 0 bases at J, with 7 bases between. Germline CDR1 and CDR2: SGHRS and YFSETQ. Written as DNA, the CDR3 is TGCGCCAGCACCGAGTCCTCTGGAAACACCATATATTTT. Protein sequence: CASTESSGNTIYF.

V gene TRBV7-2 combines with J gene TRBJ1-6; D is unresolved. CDR3 size: 14 residues. V shed 6 bases and J shed 7 bases, with 13 bases lying between them. Germline V gives CDR1 SGHTA, CDR2 FQGNSA. CDR3 DNA: TGTGCCAGCAGGGGATGGGCTATCAATTCACCCCTCCACTTT. Its protein is CASRGWAINSPLHF.

This clone was counted a single time. DNA of the CDR3: TGTGCCAGTAGTCCGCAGGCGGGAACGAACATTCAGTACTTC. This gives the protein CASSPQAGTNIQYF. V and J are TRBV19 and TRBJ2-4, with D possibly being TRBD2 (6 bases). The CDR3 is 14 amino acids. Germline V gene data show CDR1 as LNHDA and CDR2 as SQIVND (reference sequence). The germline V and J ends were trimmed by 5 bases and 7 bases, with 15 bases remaining between them.

This chain connects TRBV11-1 to TRBJ1-1; D not certain. The CDR3 is made up of 13 amino acids. The germline V and J ends were trimmed by 3 bases and 3 bases, with 8 bases remaining between them. Germline V gene sequence: CDR1 SGHAT, CDR2 FQDESV (reference sequence). The CDR3 loop is CASSLKPDTEAFF. CDR3 DNA: TGTGCCAGCAGCTTGAAGCCAGACACTGAAGCTTTCTTT. Full variable domain (outside the CDR3, taken from reference TRBV11-1 and TRBJ1-1): EAEVAQSPRYKITEKSQAVAFWCDPISGHATLYWYRQILGQGPELLVQFQDESVVDDSQLPKDRFSAERLKGVDSTLKIQPAELGDSAMYLCASSLKPDTEAFFGQGTRLTVV.

The CDR3 DNA follows: TGTGCCAGCAGTGGGGCGGGGTTGGGTACGGAAAAACTGTTTTTT. Translation gives CASSGAGLGTEKLFF. V and J are TRBV6-5 and TRBJ1-4; D is possibly TRBD1 (5 bases). The germline V gene encodes CDR1 MNHEY and CDR2 SVGAGI. This CDR3 comprises 15 residues. V lost 5 bases, J lost 8 bases, and 18 bases lay in between.

The chain uses TRBV11-3 and TRBJ2-2; 7 nucleotides match TRBD1. The CDR3 loop spans 16 amino acids. Germline trimming cut 5 bases from V and 1 base from J; bases unmatched to any gene: 7. Germline V gene lookup returns CDR1 SGHNT and CDR2 YENEEA. CDR3 amino acids: CASSARTGLNTGELFF. CDR3 coding DNA: TGTGCCAGCAGCGCAAGGACAGGCCTGAACACCGGGGAGCTGTTTTTT.

This clone was recorded only once. This chain links TRBV6-4 with TRBJ2-1; 11 bases fit TRBD2. The CDR3 totals 16 residues. Germline assignment: CDR1 MRHNA and CDR2 SNTAGT. After removal of 3 bases from V and 3 bases from J, the junction contained 4 bases not matched to a gene. The CDR3: CASSELAGGFYNEQFF. The CDR3 DNA is TGTGCCAGCAGTGAATTAGCGGGGGGGTTCTACAATGAGCAGTTCTTC.

This chain links TRBV12-5 with TRBJ2-7; D is possibly TRBD2 (5 bases). Germline values: CDR1 LGHNT, CDR2 FRNRAP. There are 15 residues in the CDR3. The ends were cut back, 4 bases at V and 2 bases at J, with 15 bases in the middle. CDR3 protein: CASGSGSTGPYEQYF. DNA for the CDR3: TGTGCTAGTGGTTCGGGATCCACCGGGCCCTACGAGCAGTACTTC.

V and J are TRBV7-2 and TRBJ2-3; 9 bases are a match to TRBD1. Per germline, CDR1 SGHTA and CDR2 FQGNSA. The CDR3 has 16 residues. The V gene end was trimmed by 3 bases and the J gene end by 3 bases; junction bases not matched to a gene: 7. The CDR3 here is CASSFLGTGWTDTQYF. CDR3 bases: TGTGCCAGCAGCTTTCTCGGGACAGGGTGGACAGATACGCAGTATTTT.

The V gene is TRBV18, the J gene TRBJ2-7; possible D gene TRBD1, 7 bases. Germline CDR1 and CDR2: KGHSH and LQKENI. CDR3 length: 14 residues. Trimming took off 2 bases at V and 4 bases at J, with 12 bases between the two ends. This CDR3 is CASSPGGGQYEQYF. The DNA of the CDR3 is TGTGCCAGCTCACCAGGAGGGGGCCAGTACGAGCAGTACTTC.

This clone was seen only a few times. The V call is TRBV12-5, the J call TRBJ2-1; 13 positions agree with TRBD2. Trimming cost V 3 bases and J 0 bases; bases outside gene matches: 5. The CDR3 is 18 amino acids. Germline assignment: CDR1 LGHNT and CDR2 FRNRAP. The CDR3 DNA reads TGTGCTAGTGGTTTAGGGACTAGCGGGACCGGCTCCTACAATGAGCAGTTCTTC. As protein: CASGLGTSGTGSYNEQFF.

V is TRBV27 and J is TRBJ1-3; no reliable D call. Germline V gene lookup returns CDR1 MNHEY and CDR2 SMNVEV (reference sequence). V was cut by 5 bases and J by 3 bases, with 11 bases left in between. There are 14 residues in the CDR3. The CDR3 is CASSPDYLGNTIYF. As DNA, the CDR3 is TGTGCCAGCAGTCCCGACTATCTTGGAAACACCATATATTTT.

This chain joins TRBV7-3 and TRBJ2-3; possible D gene TRBD2, 7 bases. This CDR3 spans 15 amino acids. In germline, CDR1 is SGHTA, CDR2 FQGTGA. V lost 2 bases to trimming and J lost 4 bases, with 13 bases between them. In DNA form, the CDR3 reads TGTGCCAGCAGCTTACGGGGGGCCAACGCAGATACGCAGTATTTT. It yields the protein CASSLRGANADTQYF.

This clone was detected only once. The chain carries TRBV11-3 and TRBJ1-4; unclear D gene. Trimming shortened V by 5 bases and J by 5 bases, and 6 bases separated the two germline ends. The V gene's germline CDR1 is SGHNT and CDR2 YENEEA. The CDR3 contains 12 residues. The CDR3, as DNA: TGTGCCAGCAGCAAAGGAAATGAAAAACTGTTTTTT. It translates to CASSKGNEKLFF.

The J gene is TRBJ1-2, the V gene TRBV9, with D uncertain. The V end was cut by 0 bases, the J end by 3 bases, with 9 bases between. Germline V CDR1 and CDR2: SGDLS, YYNGEE. The CDR3 sequence is 14 residues long. In nucleotides, the CDR3 is TGTGCCAGCAGCGTAGGTTCTGGGGACTATGGCTACACCTTC. It translates to CASSVGSGDYGYTF.

CDR3 protein: CASSLETGGHGYTF. In DNA, the CDR3 is TGCGCCAGCAGCTTGGAGACAGGGGGCCATGGCTACACCTTC. This sequence joins TRBV5-1 and TRBJ1-2; 10 nucleotides agree with TRBD1. Germline lookup yields CDR1 SGHRS and CDR2 YFSETQ. J lost 6 bases, V lost 0 bases, and 2 bases had no gene match. The CDR3 covers 14 residues.